Given below is one T cell receptor (beta chain) in context. Its target is unknown. The assay was immunoSEQ multiplex PCR, and TCRdb's table has in-frame clones only and misses some. The sample has 95,000 to 150,000 clones; 92% are singletons. This sample is part of a study of T cell responses to AZD1222 COVID-19 vaccine. Study-level points and caveats: Regions 160-218 and 743-854 held dominance among vaccine-associated CD4 TCRs, which spanned spike. Mostly white British, mostly female donors; authors suggested clonal diversity may be underestimated.

From germline, CDR1 is KGHSH and CDR2 LQKENI. With 0 bases clipped from V and 7 bases from J, the junction kept 6 bases outside the gene matches. There are 15 residues in the CDR3. The rearrangement joins TRBV18 to TRBJ1-2, with TRBD1 matching 9 bases. The sequencing here drew on peripheral blood, taken 28 days after the second AZD1222 dose. The sequence derives from an adult who received the AZD1222 COVID-19 vaccine. For the CDR3, the DNA is TGTGCCAGCTCACCACCGACGACAGGGGGATTTGGCTACACCTTC. Protein sequence: CASSPPTTGGFGYTF.